One sample yielded the 8 T cell receptor beta chains listed below, sequenced in a study of T cells in Graves' hyperthyroidism and ophthalmopathy. There were TCR beta CDR3 regions amplified from RNA transcripts. With the HTBI primer set, the TCR CDR3 went through a first round of RT-PCR. TCRdb fed the multiplex PCR reads into MiXCR, producing one record per CDR3 protein. This sample yields about 500,000 distinct CDR3 sequences, of which 17% are seen a single time; roughly a sixth belongs to the top ten. Sequenced material: blood. These receptors came from a woman aged 18-35 years with Graves' ophthalmopathy.

A note on this clonotype: Since a much larger clone is just one base distant, this may be a read error. J is TRBJ2-1 and V is TRBV7-9, with D perhaps matching TRBD2 (6 bases). CDR3 length equals 15 residues. Germline assignment: CDR1 SEHNR and CDR2 FQNEAQ (reference sequence). V lost 4 bases and J lost 4, with 14 bases in between. The CDR3 DNA sequence: TGTGCCAGCAGCTCTCCAGTGACTAGTTACAATGAGCAGTTCTTC. This gives the protein CASSSPVTSYNEQFF.

This clonotype showed up many times. V is TRBV20-1 and J is TRBJ1-5, with unresolved D. This CDR3 contains 14 residues. Trimming cost V 4 bases and J 0 bases, with 10 bases left between them. Germline CDR1 reads DFQATT; CDR2 reads SNEGSKA (reference sequence). As DNA, the CDR3 is TGCAGTGCTACCCTTGACAATAGCAATCAGCCCCAGCATTTT. Its translation: CSATLDNSNQPQHF.

This clonotype was seen only a few times. The CDR3 sequence is CASSQAPGLAISTDTQYF. CDR3 DNA sequence: TGTGCCAGCAGCCAAGCTCCGGGACTAGCCATATCCACAGATACGCAGTATTTT. V usage is TRBV4-2 and J usage is TRBJ2-3; 9 nucleotides match TRBD2. J gave up 2 bases and V 1 base, and 10 bases lay outside the gene matches. The germline gives CDR1 LGHNA, CDR2 YNFKEQ. The CDR3 spans 18 residues.

This chain links TRBV12-3 or TRBV12-4 with TRBJ1-2; TRBD1 aligns across 12 bases. The length of the CDR3 is 18 residues. Trimming at V came to 2 bases and at J to 0 bases, leaving 7 bases not matched to a gene. CDR3: CASSLIFRDRGPNYGYTF. DNA of the CDR3: TGTGCCAGCAGTTTAATCTTCCGGGACAGGGGGCCTAACTATGGCTACACCTTC.

This clonotype was observed at least ten times. CDR3 nucleotide sequence: TGCGCCAGCAGCTCGTCCGGGACGGGCACCGGGGAGCTGTTTTTT. Translation gives CASSSSGTGTGELFF. This sequence joins TRBV5-1 and TRBJ2-2, with D perhaps TRBD1 or TRBD2 (5 bases each). Deletions cut 3 bases from V and 4 bases from J, with 13 bases between. The CDR3 contains 15 residues. Germline V lookup: CDR1 SGHRS, CDR2 YFSETQ.

This clonotype appeared many times. The V and J genes are TRBV7-2 and TRBJ1-1; no clear D gene. The CDR3 is 14 residues long. Looked up from germline, CDR1 is SGHTA and CDR2 is FQGNSA. V shed 5 bases and J shed 1 base, with 11 bases lying between them. The CDR3 loop is CASSPHRQNTEAFF. As DNA, the CDR3 is TGTGCCAGCAGCCCTCACCGCCAGAACACTGAAGCTTTCTTT.

This clonotype was picked up many times. The chain links TRBV5-6 to TRBJ2-1, with 7 bases matching TRBD2. Germline V gene sequence: CDR1 SGHDT, CDR2 YYEEEE. After removal of 0 bases from V and 5 bases from J, the junction contained 8 bases not matched to a gene. The CDR3 consists of 16 residues. CDR3 sequence (DNA): TGTGCCAGCAGCTTGGTGGGCGGGGGACGCAACAATGAGCAGTTCTTC. Translated, it gives CASSLVGGGRNNEQFF.

About this clonotype itself: Given a much more abundant clone one base away, this may be a read error. This chain links TRBV2 with TRBJ1-5; D call uncertain. The V and J ends lost 4 bases and 2 bases respectively, with 9 bases between them. Germline CDR1 and CDR2: SNHLY and FYNNEI. The CDR3 loop spans 14 amino acids. The DNA of the CDR3 is TGTGCCAGCAGTGGAGGCCGTGGCAATCAGCCCCAGCATTTT. Its translation is CASSGGRGNQPQHF. The full variable domain, completed using reference TRBV2 and TRBJ1-5, is EPEVTQTPSHQVTQMGQEVILRCVPISNHLYFYWYRQILGQKVEFLVSFYNNEISEKSEIFDDQFSVERPDGSNFTLKIRSTKLEDSAMYFCASSGGRGNQPQHFGDGTRLSIL.